The rows below give T cell receptor beta chains drawn from one sample of a study of graft-versus-host responses after intestinal transplantation. Their cognate antigens are unknown. Sequenced by immunoSEQ multiplex PCR; TCRdb stores in-frame clones only, minus some. There are around 90,000 clones in the sample; around 93% occur only once, and about 0.5% lies in the top ten. The sequenced sample was unstimulated CD8+ T cells sorted from spleen or lymph node cells, obtained before intestinal transplant. Receptors originate from a human donor who received an intestinal transplant. Both conserved end residues are part of each CDR3. Fields, in order: D gene, V gene, clone size, J gene, CDR3 protein, CDR3 DNA. D genes are given only for firm matches. Size is omitted from some rows. Given values are once, few, many or a class for expanded clones.

>-|TRBV9|-|TRBJ2-1
CASSVSGGPGFPYNEQFF
TGTGCCAGCAGCGTATCCGGGGGACCGGGATTCCCTTACAATGAGCAGTTCTTC
>TRBD2|TRBV7-9|-|TRBJ2-1
CASSFPSGGAYEQFF
TGTGCCAGCAGCTTTCCTAGCGGGGGGGCTTATGAGCAGTTCTTC
>TRBD2|TRBV28|-|TRBJ2-7
CASSLWLADTYEQYF
TGTGCCAGCAGTTTATGGCTAGCGGATACCTACGAGCAGTACTTC
>TRBD1|TRBV7-2|-|TRBJ2-7
CASSFGPGQNYEQYF
TGTGCCAGCAGCTTTGGGCCGGGACAGAACTACGAGCAGTACTTC
>-|TRBV7-9|-|TRBJ2-5
CASSSQGYQETQYF
TGTGCCAGCAGCTCCCAGGGGTACCAAGAGACCCAGTACTTC
>TRBD1|TRBV27|-|TRBJ1-1
CASSLRGLGTEAFF
TGTGCCAGCAGCCTTAGGGGGCTCGGCACTGAAGCTTTCTTT
>TRBD2|TRBV5-6|-|TRBJ2-3
CASSLLSGRSSDTQYF
TGTGCCAGCAGCCTTCTTAGCGGGAGGTCTTCAGATACGCAGTATTTT
>-|TRBV10-3|-|TRBJ2-7
CAISAGNYEQYF
TGTGCCATCTCAGCAGGGAACTACGAGCAGTACTTC
>-|TRBV13|-|TRBJ1-4
CASSFSGSYEKLFF
TGTGCCAGCAGCTTCTCCGGGAGTTATGAAAAACTGTTTTTT
>-|TRBV7-9|-|TRBJ1-1
CASSQGGFTEAFF
TGTGCCAGCAGCCAAGGCGGGTTTACTGAAGCTTTCTTT
>TRBD1|TRBV29-1|once|TRBJ2-7
CSVEEGTGIYEQYF
TGCAGCGTTGAAGAAGGGACAGGGATCTACGAGCAGTACTTC
>-|TRBV2|-|TRBJ1-6
CASIPDRMGSPLHF
TGTGCCAGCATCCCCGACAGAATGGGTTCACCCCTCCACTTT
>-|TRBV30|-|TRBJ1-5
CAWSEGAGAQPQHF
TGTGCCTGGAGTGAAGGGGCAGGGGCTCAGCCCCAGCATTTT
>-|TRBV28|-|TRBJ1-1
CASTLGGVQREGTEAFF
TGTGCCAGCACTCTGGGGGGGGTCCAGCGTGAAGGCACTGAAGCTTTCTTT
>-|TRBV5-6|-|TRBJ2-3
CASSLAVSELRTDTQYF
TGTGCCAGCAGCTTGGCCGTCAGCGAGCTACGCACAGATACGCAGTATTTT
>TRBD2|TRBV4-1|-|TRBJ2-2
CASSQVGGWELFF
TGCGCCAGCAGCCAAGTCGGGGGGTGGGAGCTGTTTTTT
>-|TRBV5-4|-|TRBJ2-7
CASSLGLAGEEQYF
TGTGCCAGCAGCTTGGGGCTCGCAGGGGAAGAGCAGTACTTC
>TRBD1|TRBV5-6|-|TRBJ1-1
CASSFAGQMNTEAFF
TGTGCCAGCAGCTTCGCGGGACAGATGAACACTGAAGCTTTCTTT
>-|TRBV28|-|TRBJ2-7
CASSHGVYEQYF
TGTGCCAGCAGTCACGGAGTATACGAGCAGTACTTC
>TRBD1|TRBV4-1|-|TRBJ1-6
CASSQDRGTGVAPLHF
TGCGCCAGCAGCCAAGATCGCGGGACAGGGGTGGCACCCCTCCACTTT
>TRBD1|TRBV6-5|-|TRBJ2-3
CASSFWDSGTDTQYF
TGTGCCAGCAGTTTTTGGGACAGTGGCACAGATACGCAGTATTTT
>TRBD1|TRBV5-5|-|TRBJ1-5
CASSLDERTGFQPQHF
TGTGCCAGCAGCTTGGATGAGAGGACAGGGTTTCAGCCCCAGCATTTT
>-|TRBV5-1|-|TRBJ2-3
CASSFVGGEGDTQYF
TGCGCCAGCAGCTTCGTGGGGGGAGAGGGGGATACGCAGTATTTT
>TRBD2|TRBV4-1|-|TRBJ2-7
CASSQGGLAVYEQYF
TGCGCCAGCAGCCAGGGGGGACTAGCGGTTTACGAGCAGTACTTC
>-|TRBV5-6|-|TRBJ2-5
CASSLVGSQETQYF
TGTGCCAGCAGCTTGGTGGGCAGCCAAGAGACCCAGTACTTC
>-|TRBV5-1|-|TRBJ2-7
CASSLGSGVFSYEQYF
TGCGCCAGCAGCTTGGGCAGCGGCGTCTTTTCCTACGAGCAGTACTTC
>-|TRBV30|-|TRBJ1-3
CAWRIATAIRNTIYF
TGTGCCTGGAGGATTGCCACAGCAATTAGAAACACCATATATTTT
>-|TRBV4-1|once|TRBJ2-1
CASGISAEDNEQFF
TGCGCCAGCGGGATATCAGCGGAGGACAATGAGCAGTTCTTC
>TRBD2|TRBV7-8|-|TRBJ2-7
CASSSSGGRSYEQYF
TGTGCCAGCAGCAGTAGCGGGGGGCGATCCTACGAGCAGTACTTC
>-|TRBV30|-|TRBJ1-5
CAPHSEVNQPQHF
TGTGCCCCCCATTCTGAGGTGAATCAGCCCCAGCATTTT
>TRBD2|TRBV13|-|TRBJ2-1
CASSARLAGDNEQFF
TGTGCCAGCAGCGCCCGACTAGCGGGAGATAATGAGCAGTTCTTC
>-|TRBV4-1|few|TRBJ1-2
CASSQPQGGWGYTF
TGCGCCAGCAGCCAACCCCAGGGAGGTTGGGGCTACACCTTC